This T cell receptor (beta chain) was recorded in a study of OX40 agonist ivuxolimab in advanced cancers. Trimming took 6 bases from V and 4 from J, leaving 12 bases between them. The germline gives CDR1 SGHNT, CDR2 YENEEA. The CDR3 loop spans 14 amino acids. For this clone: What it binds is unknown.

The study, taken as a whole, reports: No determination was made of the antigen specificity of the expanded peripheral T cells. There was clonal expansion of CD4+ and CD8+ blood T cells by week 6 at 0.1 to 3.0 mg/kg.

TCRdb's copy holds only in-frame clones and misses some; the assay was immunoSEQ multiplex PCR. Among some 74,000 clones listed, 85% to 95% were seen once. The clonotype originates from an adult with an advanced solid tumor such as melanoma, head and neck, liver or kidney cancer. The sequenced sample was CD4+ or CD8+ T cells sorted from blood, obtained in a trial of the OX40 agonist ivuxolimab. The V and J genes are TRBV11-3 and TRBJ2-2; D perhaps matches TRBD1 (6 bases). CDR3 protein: CASRQGRGTGELFF. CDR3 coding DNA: TGTGCCAGCAGACAGGGTAGAGGCACCGGGGAGCTGTTTTTT.